This record looks at one T cell receptor beta chain sequence and its context. What it binds is unknown. TCRdb keeps only in-frame clones here, not all; method: immunoSEQ multiplex PCR. Of approximately 12,000 clones listed, about 86% are singletons. These data belong to a study of chemoradiotherapy in HPV16-positive cancers. Findings and caveats of the study: Candidate HPV-specific clones and E7-related TCR motifs grew in tumor during treatment. The functional HPV-specific definition rests on just two HPV16-positive patients.

V was shortened by 4 bases and J by 4 bases, with 18 bases between the two germline ends. Germline assignment: CDR1 SGHNT and CDR2 YYREEE (reference sequence). This CDR3 comprises 15 residues. This clonotype was obtained from a human donor with HPV-associated anogenital cancer. This chain links TRBV5-4 with TRBJ2-7; D gene unclear. Source: blood, taken from a patient who underwent chemoradiotherapy. The CDR3, as DNA: TGTGCCAGCAGCGCCGGGCCGGCAAAGGAATACGAGCAGTACTTC. It encodes CASSAGPAKEYEQYF. The full variable domain, in which reference TRBV5-4 and TRBJ2-7 provide the parts outside the CDR3, is ETGVTQSPTHLIKTRGQQVTLRCSSQSGHNTVSWYQQALGQGPQFIFQYYREEENGRGNFPPRFSGLQFPNYSSELNVNALELDDSALYLCASSAGPAKEYEQYFGPGTRLTVT.